This T cell receptor (beta chain) was identified during a study of CD8 T cells in Susac syndrome. RNA in amounts of roughly 0.5 to 1 ug was reverse transcribed with random hexamers. Amplification of TCR beta CDR3 by immunoSEQ multiplex PCR spanned 54 Vbeta and 13 Jbeta. TCRdb processed the immunoSEQ multiplex PCR reads anew with MiXCR; each CDR3 protein has one entry. Of 230,000 or so distinct CDR3 sequences listed, 95% are singletons. The CDR3 runs 14 residues. Germline V CDR1 and CDR2: LGHNT, FRNRAP. The V end lost 6 bases, the J end lost 2 bases, and 14 bases lay between the germline ends. TEMRA cells were FACS-enriched, unlike CD8+ and CD4+ T cells, which were negatively isolated.

The chain has TRBV12-5 and TRBJ2-7; D perhaps matches TRBD1 (6 bases). The TCR comes from a human donor with multiple sclerosis. Sequencing used CD4+ T cells from PBMCs. The CDR3: CASGHQQGTYEQYF. CDR3 bases: TGTGCTAGTGGCCACCAACAGGGCACCTACGAGCAGTACTTC.